This is a list of T cell receptor beta chains from one sample in a study of cytomegalovirus exposure and HLA in healthy donors. Sequencing was performed with immunoSEQ multiplex PCR; in TCRdb, only in-frame clones are kept and a portion is missing. In the table there are around 130,000 clones, approximately 81% of which are singletons. The sample taken for sequencing was PBMCs. Receptors originate from a man in his late teens or twenties in good health and CMV-seronegative. Each CDR3 is given with its conserved first and last residue. A D gene is named only where the DNA matches it firmly. Rows give clone size only sometimes, using once, few, many, or a class for an expanded clone.

.	14	TRBV5-1	TRBJ1-3	.	TGCGCCAGCAGCTTGGACGGCTCTGGAAACACCATATATTTT	CASSLDGSGNTIYF
.	15	TRBV5-1	TRBJ2-6	.	TGCGCCAGCAGCATAGCCCCTGGCGGGGCCAACGTCCTGACTTTC	CASSIAPGGANVLTF
.	16	TRBV4-2	TRBJ2-1	TRBD1	TGTGCCAGCAGCCAACCCGGACAGGGGCCTTACAATGAGCAGTTCTTC	CASSQPGQGPYNEQFF
.	15	TRBV18	TRBJ2-7	TRBD2	TGTGCCAGCTCACCACGGGAGGGAGATTTCTACGAGCAGTACTTC	CASSPREGDFYEQYF
.	18	TRBV7-3	TRBJ2-2	TRBD2	TGTGCCAGCAGCCTCAATACACTAGCGGGGGCTAACACCGGGGAGCTGTTTTTT	CASSLNTLAGANTGELFF
once	15	TRBV9	TRBJ2-2	TRBD1	TGTGCCAGCAGCGTAGGGGACAGAGAGACCGGGGAGCTGTTTTTT	CASSVGDRETGELFF
.	13	TRBV19	TRBJ1-5	TRBD1	TGTGCCAGCGAAGACAGGGCGGGTCAGCCCCAGCATTTT	CASEDRAGQPQHF
.	12	TRBV7-2	TRBJ2-5	.	TGTGCCAGCAGCCTTCAGACAGCTACCCAGTACTTC	CASSLQTATQYF
.	15	TRBV7-3	TRBJ2-1	TRBD2	TGTGCCAGCAGCTTAACCAGCGGGACCTACAATGAGCAGTTCTTC	CASSLTSGTYNEQFF
.	15	TRBV28	TRBJ2-1	TRBD1	TGTGCCAGCAGCCCACAGGGGACCGCCTCCAATGAGCAGTTCTTC	CASSPQGTASNEQFF
.	15	TRBV30	TRBJ2-2	.	TGTGCCTGGAGGCCGCGGGGTAGTAGCACCGGGGAGCTGTTTTTT	CAWRPRGSSTGELFF
.	14	TRBV6-5	TRBJ1-5	.	TGTGCCAGCTGTGTCGAGGGTCGCGGTCAGCCCCAGCATTTT	CASCVEGRGQPQHF
.	16	TRBV5-1	TRBJ2-1	.	TGCGCCAGCAGCTTGGGACTAGTTAGCTCCTACAATGAGCAGTTCTTC	CASSLGLVSSYNEQFF
.	18	TRBV28	TRBJ2-7	TRBD2	TGTGCCAGCAGTTCCATTCTCGGCCGGCTAGCGGGTTCCTACGAGCAGTACTTC	CASSSILGRLAGSYEQYF
few	16	TRBV6-5	TRBJ1-1	.	TGTGCCAGCAGTTACTCGGGAGGGTTGATGAACACTGAAGCTTTCTTT	CASSYSGGLMNTEAFF
.	16	TRBV7-2	TRBJ1-6	.	TGTGCCAGCAGCTTAGAAGGGAGCTCCTATAATTCACCCCTCCACTTT	CASSLEGSSYNSPLHF
.	16	TRBV6-5	TRBJ2-1	TRBD2	TGTGCCAGCAGTTACCTTGGTAGCGGGAGCGGCTATGAGCAGTTCTTC	CASSYLGSGSGYEQFF
.	13	TRBV7-9	TRBJ1-1	TRBD1	TGTGCCAGCAGAGGGACAGGGAACACTGAAGCTTTCTTT	CASRGTGNTEAFF
.	16	TRBV10-3	TRBJ2-7	TRBD2	TGTGCCACTAACCAACCGGGACTAGCGGGGTCCTACGAGCAGTACTTC	CATNQPGLAGSYEQYF
.	16	TRBV19	TRBJ2-3	TRBD2	TGTGCCAGTAGCGGGCGGGCTAGCGGGAGGTTAGATACGCAGTATTTT	CASSGRASGRLDTQYF
.	13	TRBV7-2	TRBJ1-1	TRBD1	TGTGCCAGCAGCCGACAGGGGAGGACTGAAGCTTTCTTT	CASSRQGRTEAFF
.	17	TRBV4-3	TRBJ2-1	TRBD2	TGCGCCAGCAGCCAAATCTCTAGCGGGAGCTCCTACAATGAGCAGTTCTTC	CASSQISSGSSYNEQFF
.	15	TRBV9	TRBJ2-3	TRBD2	TGTGCCAGCAGCGGGCTAGCGGGAGCAGAGGATACGCAGTATTTT	CASSGLAGAEDTQYF
few	14	TRBV5-1	TRBJ2-3	.	TGCGCCAGCAGCCCGCACCCGGGCACAGATACGCAGTATTTT	CASSPHPGTDTQYF
.	16	TRBV9	TRBJ2-2	TRBD2	TGTGCCAGCAGCACCCGGGGAGCGGGAGACCCCGGGGAGCTGTTTTTT	CASSTRGAGDPGELFF
.	16	TRBV7-9	TRBJ2-3	TRBD2	TGTGCCAGCAGCTTAGGGCTAGCGGGAGTGACCGATACGCAGTATTTT	CASSLGLAGVTDTQYF
.	13	TRBV14	TRBJ2-7	.	TGTGCCAGCAGCCAAGACTGGGGGGTCCCGAAGTACTTC	CASSQDWGVPKYF
.	17	TRBV30	TRBJ1-2	.	TGTGCCTGGAGCGTAACGGGAATAGGGGAGGGGATCTATGGCTACACCTTC	CAWSVTGIGEGIYGYTF
.	16	TRBV10-2	TRBJ1-3	TRBD1	TGCGCCAGCAGTACCGGGACAGTATACTCTGGAAACACCATATATTTT	CASSTGTVYSGNTIYF
.	13	TRBV5-1	TRBJ2-4	.	TGCGCCAGCAGCACACAGGGAGGGGACATTCAGTACTTC	CASSTQGGDIQYF
.	12	TRBV6-1	TRBJ1-2	.	TGTGCCAGCAGCATTAGCGGCTATGGCTACACCTTC	CASSISGYGYTF
once	15	TRBV9	TRBJ2-2	.	TGTGCCAGCAGCGTAGTGGTGGCAAACACCGGGGAGCTGTTTTTT	CASSVVVANTGELFF
few	14	TRBV4-1	TRBJ2-7	.	TGCGCCAGCAGGAAAGACAGGTCCTCCTACGAGCAGTACTTC	CASRKDRSSYEQYF
.	14	TRBV6-1	TRBJ1-5	TRBD1	TGTGCCAGCAGCCGCGACAGGGGGCGATGGCCCCAGCATTTT	CASSRDRGRWPQHF
.	15	TRBV19	TRBJ2-1	TRBD2	TGTGCCAGTAGCATAGGACTAGCGGGAGTCAATGAGCAGTTCTTC	CASSIGLAGVNEQFF
few	15	TRBV27	TRBJ1-1	.	TGTGCCAGCAGTTTATCGAAGACAGCGAACACTGAAGCTTTCTTT	CASSLSKTANTEAFF
.	16	TRBV27	TRBJ2-3	.	TGTGCCAGCAGTTTATCCTCGGGAGACCGGCCAGATACGCAGTATTTT	CASSLSSGDRPDTQYF
once	14	TRBV2	TRBJ1-2	.	TGTGCCAGCAGCTTACAGGCCACTGGCTATGGCTACACCTTC	CASSLQATGYGYTF
.	16	TRBV2	TRBJ2-2	.	TGTGCCAGCAGCGGGCTACTAGCCCCATTAACCGGGGAGCTGTTTTTT	CASSGLLAPLTGELFF
.	14	TRBV10-3	TRBJ1-1	TRBD1	TGTGCCATCAGTGGAGGACAGGGCTACACTGAAGCTTTCTTT	CAISGGQGYTEAFF
.	13	TRBV7-9	TRBJ1-2	.	TGTGCCAGCACCCCTGGGCAGGCATATGGCTACACCTTC	CASTPGQAYGYTF
.	14	TRBV29-1	TRBJ2-7	TRBD1	TGCAGCGTTGAATCGGACAGGGTACCCTACGAGCAGTACTTC	CSVESDRVPYEQYF
.	14	TRBV2	TRBJ2-2	TRBD1	TGTGCCAGCAGGACACAGGGGGCGATCGGGGAGCTGTTTTTT	CASRTQGAIGELFF
.	15	TRBV9	TRBJ1-1	.	TGTGCCAGCAGCCCCCGAGGCGTCAAGAACACTGAAGCTTTCTTT	CASSPRGVKNTEAFF
.	15	TRBV5-6	TRBJ1-4	TRBD1	TGTGCCAGCAGCTCGTCGAGGACAGGGGACGAAAAACTGTTTTTT	CASSSSRTGDEKLFF
once	13	TRBV7-9	TRBJ2-1	TRBD2	TGTGCCAGCAGCCCAACTAGCGGGAGGGCTGAGTTCTTC	CASSPTSGRAEFF
.	15	TRBV9	TRBJ2-7	.	TGTGCCAGCAGCGTACCGGAGGGGAGCTCCTACGAGCAGTACTTC	CASSVPEGSSYEQYF
once	15	TRBV7-9	TRBJ2-2	.	TGTGCCAGCACCGGACAGATCGCGAACACCGGGGAGCTGTTTTTT	CASTGQIANTGELFF
.	15	TRBV4-3	TRBJ1-6	.	TGCGCCAGCAGCCAAGAAGACAGCTATAATTCACCCCTCCACTTT	CASSQEDSYNSPLHF
.	15	TRBV6-1	TRBJ1-4	TRBD1	TGTGCCAGCAGTTTATCCGGGACAGGGGGCGAAAAACTGTTTTTT	CASSLSGTGGEKLFF
.	13	TRBV6-5	TRBJ1-3	TRBD1	TGTGCCTGCCGACAGGGCTCTGGAAACACCATATATTTT	CACRQGSGNTIYF
.	16	TRBV5-6	TRBJ2-5	TRBD1	TGTGCCAGCAGCTTGGTGGGGACAGGGGGCGAAGAGACCCAGTACTTC	CASSLVGTGGEETQYF